This entry describes one T cell receptor beta chain. The entry originates in a study of T cells in localized non-small cell lung cancer. The protocol was immunoSEQ multiplex PCR, while the TCRdb copy is restricted to in-frame clones and leaves out a portion. The sample carries 3,000 to 4,500 clones, around 23% recorded once. This CDR3 has 15 amino acids. After removal of 6 bases from V and 5 bases from J, the junction contained 5 bases not matched to a gene. Germline V lookup: CDR1 LNHDA, CDR2 SQIVND (reference sequence). This TCR was recovered from a woman aged 40 to 75 with stage I lung adenocarcinoma. Sequenced material: lung tumor tissue, taken before any cancer treatment. J is TRBJ2-2 and V is TRBV19, with TRBD2 identical over 11 bases. In DNA, the CDR3 is TGTGCCAGTAGCCATAGCGGGGGGGCAACCGGGGAGCTGTTTTTT. Protein product: CASSHSGGATGELFF.